Below are 31 T cell receptor beta chains sequenced from a single sample in a study of radiotherapy plus CTLA-4 blockade in lung cancer. Produced via immunoSEQ multiplex PCR; TCRdb's table is partial and in-frame only. This sample carries roughly 66,000 clones, around 81% of them seen once, and the ten largest clones take less than 5%. The sequenced sample was peripheral blood, obtained from a patient treated with radiotherapy plus ipilimumab. These receptors originate from a human donor with non-small cell lung cancer who had a partial response to radiotherapy plus ipilimumab.

The chain recombines TRBV28 with TRBJ2-1; TRBD2 matches 11 bases. The length of the CDR3 is 19 residues. After removal of 2 bases from V and 1 base from J, the junction contained 10 bases not matched to a gene. CDR1 and CDR2 from the germline V gene are MDHEN and SYDVKM. The CDR3 spells CASSLGSLAGGPSYNEQFF. CDR3 nucleotide sequence: TGTGCCAGCAGTTTAGGGAGTCTAGCGGGAGGCCCTTCCTACAATGAGCAGTTCTTC.

J is TRBJ2-5 and V is TRBV14, with no clear D. Germline CDR1 is SGHDN and CDR2 is FVKESK. The CDR3 loop spans 12 amino acids. With 1 base removed from V and 12 bases from J, the gap between germline ends came to 12 bases. The CDR3 is CASSQVGSKEYF. In DNA, the CDR3 is TGTGCCAGCAGCCAAGTGGGCAGCAAGGAGTACTTC.

The chain combines TRBV19 with TRBJ1-1; no definite D call. The CDR3 totals 16 residues. CDR1 and CDR2 from the germline V gene are LNHDA and SQIVND (reference sequence). V was pared by 0 bases and J by 0 bases, with 11 bases between. CDR3 loop: CASSIDHRRLNTEAFF. As DNA, the CDR3 is TGTGCCAGTAGTATAGATCACAGACGTTTGAACACTGAAGCTTTCTTT.

The chain is built from TRBV9 and TRBJ1-2; 8 bases are shared with TRBD1. The CDR3 loop spans 14 amino acids. Looked up from germline, CDR1 is SGDLS and CDR2 is YYNGEE. V shed 0 bases and J 4 bases; nucleotides not matched to a gene: 2. In DNA, the CDR3 is TGTGCCAGCAGCGTAGGGGACAGGCCCTATGGCTACACCTTC. It specifies CASSVGDRPYGYTF. Full variable domain (outside the CDR3, taken from reference TRBV9 and TRBJ1-2): DSGVTQTPKHLITATGQRVTLRCSPRSGDLSVYWYQQSLDQGLQFLIQYYNGEERAKGNILERFSAQQFPDLHSELNLSSLELGDSALYFCASSVGDRPYGYTFGSGTRLTVV.

This chain connects TRBV30 to TRBJ1-3; D ambiguous. This CDR3 is 13 amino acids long. Trimming cost V 4 bases and J 1 base, with 8 bases left between them. Germline CDR1 reads GTSNPN; CDR2 reads SVGIG (reference sequence). In nucleotides, the CDR3 is TGTGCCTGGAAGCTAACTTCTGGAAACACCATATATTTT. Protein sequence: CAWKLTSGNTIYF.

The chain carries TRBV5-4 and TRBJ1-3; D is ambiguous. Germline V gene data show CDR1 as SGHNT and CDR2 as YYREEE (reference sequence). The CDR3 totals 15 residues. The V end lost 0 bases, the J end lost 0 bases, and 7 bases lay between the germline ends. The CDR3 coding sequence is TGTGCCAGCAGCTTGGACAGCAACTCTGGAAACACCATATATTTT. Amino acids: CASSLDSNSGNTIYF. Supplemented by reference TRBV5-4 and TRBJ1-3, the full variable domain reads ETGVTQSPTHLIKTRGQQVTLRCSSQSGHNTVSWYQQALGQGPQFIFQYYREEENGRGNFPPRFSGLQFPNYSSELNVNALELDDSALYLCASSLDSNSGNTIYFGEGSWLTVV.

The J gene is TRBJ2-5, the V gene TRBV7-2, with 9 positions matching TRBD1. The CDR3 is 14 amino acids. Germline lookup yields CDR1 SGHTA and CDR2 FQGNSA. Unmatched junction bases numbered 1, after V lost 3 bases and J lost 2 bases. The CDR3: CASSFGTGQETQYF. The DNA of the CDR3 is TGTGCCAGCAGCTTCGGGACAGGGCAAGAGACCCAGTACTTC.

The V gene is TRBV5-1, the J gene TRBJ1-2; D remains unclear. Germline V CDR1 and CDR2: SGHRS, YFSETQ. The CDR3 spans 14 residues. V lost 0 bases and J lost 8, with 14 bases in between. The CDR3 loop reads CASSLADGDEGYTF. In DNA form, the CDR3 reads TGCGCCAGCAGCTTGGCTGACGGGGATGAGGGCTACACCTTC. Based on the CDR3 plus reference TRBV5-1 and TRBJ1-2, the full variable domain is KAGVTQTPRYLIKTRGQQVTLSCSPISGHRSVSWYQQTPGQGLQFLFEYFSETQRNKGNFPGRFSGRQFSNSRSEMNVSTLELGDSALYLCASSLADGDEGYTFGSGTRLTVV.

This clone was counted a few times. The rearrangement joins TRBV6-1 to TRBJ1-3; no clear D. CDR3 size: 13 residues. V shed 2 bases and J shed 4 bases, with 6 bases lying between them. Germline V gene data show CDR1 as MNHNS and CDR2 as SASEGT. CDR3 sequence: CASSETHGNTIYF. The CDR3 DNA reads as TGTGCCAGCAGTGAAACTCACGGAAACACCATATATTTT.

This CDR3 reads CASSLGQGLVNTEAFF. In nucleotides, the CDR3 is TGCGCCAGCAGCCTGGGACAGGGGTTGGTTAACACTGAAGCTTTCTTT. The rearrangement links TRBV5-1 to TRBJ1-1; 10 bases are shared with TRBD1. The CDR3 is 16 residues long. V shed 4 bases and J 2 bases; nucleotides not matched to a gene: 8. Germline V gene lookup returns CDR1 SGHRS and CDR2 YFSETQ. Filled out from reference TRBV5-1 and TRBJ1-1, the complete variable domain reads KAGVTQTPRYLIKTRGQQVTLSCSPISGHRSVSWYQQTPGQGLQFLFEYFSETQRNKGNFPGRFSGRQFSNSRSEMNVSTLELGDSALYLCASSLGQGLVNTEAFFGQGTRLTVV.

The chain links TRBV18 to TRBJ1-1; D unclear. The CDR3 consists of 14 residues. In germline, CDR1 is KGHSH, CDR2 LQKENI. Trimming took 3 bases from V and 0 from J, leaving 8 bases between them. In nucleotides, the CDR3 is TGTGCCAGCTCACCCAAACAGATGAACACTGAAGCTTTCTTT. This gives the protein CASSPKQMNTEAFF. Variable domain in full (rest from reference TRBV18 and TRBJ1-1): NAGVMQNPRHLVRRRGQEARLRCSPMKGHSHVYWYRQLPEEGLKFMVYLQKENIIDESGMPKERFSAEFPKEGPSILRIQQVVRGDSAAYFCASSPKQMNTEAFFGQGTRLTVV.

J is TRBJ1-4 and V is TRBV6-1; D is uncertain. The CDR3 extends over 15 amino acids. Germline lookup yields CDR1 MNHNS and CDR2 SASEGT. V gave up 2 bases and J gave up 1 base, with 8 bases separating them. The CDR3 here is CASSEQVVTNEKLFF. The CDR3 coding sequence is TGTGCCAGCAGTGAACAGGTTGTAACTAATGAAAAACTGTTTTTT.

The chain employs TRBV2 and TRBJ2-5, with D possibly matching TRBD1 (6 bases). The assigned J gene may be wrong: the sequence end matches TRBJ2-7 better. Germline loops: CDR1 SNHLY, CDR2 FYNNEI. The CDR3 is made up of 13 amino acids. The CDR3 DNA is TGTGCCAGCAGTCTGGGACAACCCTACGAGCAGTACTTC. Translation: CASSLGQPYEQYF.

The genes are TRBV5-1 and TRBJ2-1; 11 bases align to TRBD1. The V segment lost 3 bases and the J segment 6 bases; nucleotides outside the gene matches: 5. Germline V gene sequence: CDR1 SGHRS, CDR2 YFSETQ. There are 15 residues in the CDR3. The CDR3 protein is CASSYRDRGFNEQFF. The CDR3 region has the DNA TGCGCCAGCAGCTACCGGGACAGGGGGTTCAATGAGCAGTTCTTC.

In this sample, this clone turned up once. Sequence at one end of the junction differs from germline and may be a read error. V gene TRBV10-3 combines with J gene TRBJ1-5; 9 bases match TRBD1. The CDR3 contains 17 residues. CDR1 is ENHRY and CDR2 is SYGVKD in the germline V gene. The CDR3 DNA follows: TGTGCCATCAGCTCCGGGACAGGGATCGGGAGCAGTCAGCCCCAGCATTTT. This codes for CAISSGTGIGSSQPQHF.

The chain couples TRBV2 to TRBJ2-2; D is perhaps TRBD2 (5 bases). V was trimmed by 4 bases and J by 6 bases, leaving 6 bases between them. In germline, CDR1 is SNHLY, CDR2 FYNNEI. This CDR3 contains 12 residues. CDR3 sequence (DNA): TGTGCCAGCAGTGCCGGGGCCGGGGAGCTGTTTTTT. Its translation: CASSAGAGELFF.

CDR3 in amino acids: CASSIAELAGGGEQFF. The CDR3 region has the DNA TGTGCCAGTAGTATAGCGGAGCTAGCGGGAGGTGGTGAGCAGTTCTTC. The J gene is TRBJ2-1, the V gene TRBV19; 11 bases align to TRBD2. V trimming: 1 base; J trimming: 9 bases; junction bases outside the gene matches: 8. The germline gives CDR1 LNHDA, CDR2 SQIVND (reference sequence). The CDR3 extends over 16 amino acids.

The chain recombines TRBV6-1 with TRBJ1-1, with D possibly TRBD1 on 5 matching bases. This CDR3 has 13 residues. Trimming took 4 bases from V and 2 from J, leaving 8 bases between them. Germline V gene lookup returns CDR1 MNHNS and CDR2 SASEGT. This CDR3 is CASSADRNTEAFF. DNA of the CDR3: TGTGCCAGCAGTGCCGACAGAAACACTGAAGCTTTCTTT.

The rearrangement uses TRBV7-2 and TRBJ2-3, with 10 bases lining up with TRBD2. With V trimmed by 2 bases and J by 1 base, 6 bases remained unmatched. The CDR3 totals 17 residues. The germline gives CDR1 SGHTA, CDR2 FQGNSA. CDR3 region: CASSLMRAGGGTDTQYF. The CDR3 bases are TGTGCCAGCAGCTTAATGAGAGCGGGAGGGGGCACAGATACGCAGTATTTT.

The chain employs TRBV6-5 and TRBJ2-7, with D perhaps matching TRBD2 (6 bases). The germline CDR1 and CDR2 sequences are MNHEY and SVGAGI. The CDR3 is made up of 15 amino acids. V was shortened by 4 bases and J by 7 bases, with 20 bases between the two germline ends. The DNA of the CDR3 is TGTGCCAGCAGTTTGGGGAGGAGGGGTCTGGAAGAGCAGTACTTC. It specifies CASSLGRRGLEEQYF.

This rearrangement joins TRBV7-2 to TRBJ1-4; 8 nucleotides align to TRBD1. This CDR3 contains 14 residues. With 2 bases clipped from V and 7 bases from J, the junction kept 3 bases outside the gene matches. Per germline, CDR1 SGHTA and CDR2 FQGNSA. Here the CDR3 reads CASSLNRGGEKLFF. DNA for the CDR3: TGTGCCAGCAGCTTAAACAGGGGGGGTGAAAAACTGTTTTTT.

This clone was seen a handful of times. The V call is TRBV15, the J call TRBJ1-5, with 7 bases matching TRBD1. The CDR3 has 16 residues. The germline V gene encodes CDR1 LNHNV and CDR2 YYDKDF (reference sequence). With V trimmed by 1 base and J by 4 bases, 7 bases remained unmatched. The CDR3 sequence is CATSRGGTAMNQPQHF. For the CDR3, the DNA is TGTGCCACCAGCAGAGGCGGGACAGCGATGAATCAGCCCCAGCATTTT.

The chain uses TRBV7-9 and TRBJ2-1; 11 bases line up with TRBD2. This CDR3 comprises 16 residues. V lost 5 bases to trimming and J lost 7 bases; unmatched junction nucleotides: 10. Germline V gene lookup returns CDR1 SEHNR and CDR2 FQNEAQ (reference sequence). CDR3 amino acids: CASSRRSGRALNEQFF. In nucleotides, the CDR3 is TGTGCCAGCAGCAGACGTAGCGGGAGGGCCTTAAATGAGCAGTTCTTC.

The chain combines TRBV30 with TRBJ2-7; TRBD1 is a possible D gene (6 bases). CDR3 length equals 13 residues. V gave up 8 bases and J gave up 3 bases, with 17 bases separating them. Looked up from germline, CDR1 is GTSNPN and CDR2 is SVGIG (reference sequence). As DNA, the CDR3 is TGTGCCAGGGCTACAGGGTTAAGCTACGAGCAGTACTTC. Its protein product is CARATGLSYEQYF.

The chain joins TRBV25-1 to TRBJ1-3; the D gene is possibly TRBD1 (6 bases). The CDR3 runs to 17 residues. Germline V gene lookup returns CDR1 MGHDK and CDR2 SYGVNS. V was cut by 4 bases and J by 0 bases, with 16 bases left in between. This CDR3 reads CASSAPGHLTSGNTIYF. In DNA, the CDR3 is TGTGCCAGCAGTGCTCCGGGACACCTTACCTCTGGAAACACCATATATTTT.

This clone was recorded a few times. V and J are TRBV25-1 and TRBJ2-5, with TRBD1 identical over 12 bases. CDR1 is MGHDK, CDR2 SYGVNS, per germline. The J segment lost 6 bases and the V segment lost 4 bases, leaving 3 bases of the junction unmatched. The CDR3 has 14 residues. The CDR3 protein is CASSGGQGAKTQYF. Here the CDR3 DNA reads TGTGCCAGCAGTGGGGGACAGGGGGCAAAGACCCAGTACTTC.

The chain couples TRBV15 to TRBJ2-5, with 7 positions matching TRBD1. The CDR3 sequence is 15 residues long. V lost 2 bases and J lost 1; bases outside the gene matches: 4. Germline-derived CDR1 and CDR2 are LNHNV and YYDKDF (reference sequence). The CDR3 DNA is TGTGCCACCAGCAGAACAGGGGTCCTCCAAGAGACCCAGTACTTC. Protein sequence: CATSRTGVLQETQYF.

V and J are TRBV11-2 and TRBJ2-1; 11 positions match TRBD2. The V and J ends lost 4 bases and 4 bases, in that order; junction bases with no gene match: 0. This CDR3 is built from 14 residues. Germline assignment: CDR1 SGHAT and CDR2 FQNNGV. The CDR3 protein is CASSSSGRYNEQFF. CDR3 DNA: TGTGCCAGCAGCTCTAGCGGGAGGTACAATGAGCAGTTCTTC.

This clone was counted between two and nine times. The chain links TRBV10-3 to TRBJ2-1; 8 bases align to TRBD2. Germline values: CDR1 ENHRY, CDR2 SYGVKD. Trimming removed 4 bases from V and 7 bases from J; junction bases left unmatched: 0. The CDR3 is made up of 12 amino acids. CDR3 in amino acids: CAISGGGNEQFF. CDR3 bases: TGTGCCATCAGTGGCGGGGGGAATGAGCAGTTCTTC.

The CDR3 DNA sequence: TGTGCCAGCAGTCGCCTTGGTCGACAGTCGAACACTGAAGCTTTCTTT. As protein: CASSRLGRQSNTEAFF. The rearrangement uses TRBV27 and TRBJ1-1, with D possibly matching TRBD1 (5 bases). The CDR3 spans 16 residues. Germline CDR1 and CDR2: MNHEY and SMNVEV (reference sequence). The V end lost 5 bases, the J end lost 1 base, and 17 bases lay between the germline ends.

This sequence joins TRBV9 and TRBJ2-5; 11 positions agree with TRBD2. CDR1 SGDLS and CDR2 YYNGEE come from the germline V gene. J was trimmed by 4 bases and V by 4 bases; bases with no gene match: 12. The CDR3 length is 17 residues. The CDR3 reads CASSRGVAGGGGETQYF. The CDR3, as DNA: TGTGCCAGCAGCCGAGGGGTAGCGGGAGGGGGGGGAGAGACCCAGTACTTC. The variable domain in full, completed from reference TRBV9 and TRBJ2-5, reads DSGVTQTPKHLITATGQRVTLRCSPRSGDLSVYWYQQSLDQGLQFLIQYYNGEERAKGNILERFSAQQFPDLHSELNLSSLELGDSALYFCASSRGVAGGGGETQYFGPGTRLLVL.